This TCR beta chain was recovered during a study of blood T cell repertoires in COVID-19. Trimming removed 6 bases at V and 4 bases at J, with 14 bases between. The germline gives CDR1 SGHAT, CDR2 FQDESV (reference sequence). The CDR3 is made up of 14 amino acids. This clone occurred once. Repertoires were generated with immunoSEQ multiplex PCR, while TCRdb's copy carries only in-frame clones and drops some. This sample has about 320,000 clones, with over 85% found just once. The participants were between about 18 and 100 years old and came from about two dozen US areas. The study assigned cohorts using participant-reported clinical history.

This TCR came from a man in his 60s who had recovered from COVID-19. The chain combines TRBV11-1 with TRBJ2-3, with D possibly being TRBD1 (6 bases). Sequenced sample: PBMCs or T cells enriched from blood (not recorded which). The DNA of the CDR3 is TGTGCCAGCAGATTTACAGGGCCCTCAGATACGCAGTATTTT. The encoded protein is CASRFTGPSDTQYF.